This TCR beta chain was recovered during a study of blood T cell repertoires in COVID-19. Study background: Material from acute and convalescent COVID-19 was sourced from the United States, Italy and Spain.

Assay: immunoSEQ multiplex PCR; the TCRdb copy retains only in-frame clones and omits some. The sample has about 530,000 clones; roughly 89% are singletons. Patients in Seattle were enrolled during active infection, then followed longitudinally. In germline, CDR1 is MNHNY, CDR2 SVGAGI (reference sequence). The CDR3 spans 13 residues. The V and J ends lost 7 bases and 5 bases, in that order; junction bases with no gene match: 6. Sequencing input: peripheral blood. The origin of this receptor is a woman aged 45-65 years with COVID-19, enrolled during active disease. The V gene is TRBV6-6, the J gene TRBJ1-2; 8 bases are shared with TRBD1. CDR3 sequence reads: CASTTDRGYGYTF. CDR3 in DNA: TGTGCCAGCACCACTGACAGGGGATATGGCTACACCTTC.